This is a list of T cell receptor beta chains from one sample in a study of cytomegalovirus exposure and HLA in healthy donors. Using immunoSEQ multiplex PCR, the repertoire was profiled, and TCRdb retains in-frame clones only, with some absent. The sample shows over 95,000 clones, around two thirds of them seen only once. Sequenced sample: PBMCs. The receptors here all came from a human donor in good health. CDR3s leave out the opening cysteine and the closing phenylalanine or tryptophan. Each record gives: CDR3 protein, CDR3 length, V gene, clone size, J gene. A clone size is listed for some rows: how often the clone was seen (once, few, many), or a class if it is expanded.

ASSYSNIRETQY	12	TRBV6-6	-	TRBJ2-5
AWSDGGSFNQPQH	13	TRBV30	-	TRBJ1-5
SVESRAGGPTDTQY	14	TRBV29-1	-	TRBJ2-3
ASSAGLAGLTYEQY	14	TRBV2	few	TRBJ2-7
ASSPSGGSTQY	11	TRBV14	-	TRBJ2-3
AWITRGGGTGGTYEQY	16	TRBV30	-	TRBJ2-7
SVDSGSKTEAF	11	TRBV29-1	-	TRBJ1-1
ASSLFPTGIYGYT	13	TRBV27	-	TRBJ1-2
ASSLQGYSNQPQH	13	TRBV2	-	TRBJ1-5
ASSVRGGGSDTQY	13	TRBV7-2	-	TRBJ2-3